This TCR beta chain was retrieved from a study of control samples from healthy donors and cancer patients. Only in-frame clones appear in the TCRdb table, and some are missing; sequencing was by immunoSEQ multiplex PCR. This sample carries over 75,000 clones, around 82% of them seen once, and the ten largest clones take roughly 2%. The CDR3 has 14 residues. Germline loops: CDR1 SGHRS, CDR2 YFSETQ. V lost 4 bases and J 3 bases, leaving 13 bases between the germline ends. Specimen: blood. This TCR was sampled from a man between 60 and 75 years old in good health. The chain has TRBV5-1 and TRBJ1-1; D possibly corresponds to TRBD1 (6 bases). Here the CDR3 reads CASSLRNRDTEAFF. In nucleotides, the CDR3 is TGCGCCAGCAGCCTCAGAAACAGGGACACTGAAGCTTTCTTT. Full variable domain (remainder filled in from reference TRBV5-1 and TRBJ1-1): KAGVTQTPRYLIKTRGQQVTLSCSPISGHRSVSWYQQTPGQGLQFLFEYFSETQRNKGNFPGRFSGRQFSNSRSEMNVSTLELGDSALYLCASSLRNRDTEAFFGQGTRLTVV.